These T cell receptor beta chains were read from a single sample in a study of response to subunit inactivated influenza vaccine. TCRdb analysed the RT-PCR reads with MiXCR anew, one entry per CDR3 protein. In the table there are about 500,000 distinct CDR3 sequences, approximately 16% of which are singletons. The sequencing here drew on CD4+ T cells sorted from PBMCs, taken 23 to 25 months after vaccination. The receptors come from a man aged 50-75 years who received an inactivated influenza vaccine. Each CDR3 is given with its conserved first and last residue. The D gene is left open where the match is weak. Rows may omit the clone size; those that give it use once, few, many or a size class.

>TRBJ1-4|.|.|TRBV2
CALRGLGEKLFF
TGTGCCCTCCGGGGGCTGGGGGAAAAACTGTTTTTT
>TRBJ1-1|few|.|TRBV10-3
CAISVTGWGTEAFF
TGTGCCATCAGTGTGACAGGTTGGGGCACTGAAGCTTTCTTT
>TRBJ1-1|few|TRBD1|TRBV7-2
CASSSQGARTEAFF
TGTGCCAGCAGCTCACAGGGGGCCCGCACTGAAGCTTTCTTT
>TRBJ2-7|few|.|TRBV18
CASSPRIGQGGSYEQYF
TGTGCCAGCTCACCACGGATCGGCCAGGGGGGTTCGTACGAGCAGTACTTC
>TRBJ2-1|many|TRBD2|TRBV7-6
CASSIAGYNEQFF
TGTGCCAGCAGCATAGCGGGCTACAATGAGCAGTTCTTC
>TRBJ1-1|.|.|TRBV20-1
CSARGGADVGTEAFF
TGCAGTGCTAGAGGGGGCGCAGACGTGGGCACTGAAGCTTTCTTT
>TRBJ1-2|.|.|TRBV6-1
CASSGPANYGYTF
TGTGCCAGCAGTGGGCCGGCCAACTATGGCTACACCTTC
>TRBJ2-7|.|TRBD2|TRBV7-2
CASSPTSGGHHEQYF
TGTGCCAGCAGCCCGACTAGCGGGGGACACCACGAGCAGTACTTC
>TRBJ1-3|.|.|TRBV4-2
CASSQPGSSGNTIYF
TGTGCCAGCAGCCAACCAGGAAGCTCTGGAAACACCATATATTTT
>TRBJ2-3|.|.|TRBV3-1
CASSQHPGTFRTDTQYF
TGTGCCAGCAGCCAACACCCCGGGACTTTCCGCACAGATACGCAGTATTTT
>TRBJ1-6|.|TRBD1|TRBV23-1
CASSQPGGNNSPLHF
TGCGCCAGCAGTCAACCAGGGGGCAATAATTCACCCCTCCACTTT
>TRBJ2-1|few|TRBD2|TRBV24-1
CATSEVGLAGIQQFF
TGTGCCACCAGTGAAGTTGGACTAGCGGGAATTCAGCAGTTCTTC
>TRBJ1-2|many|TRBD1|TRBV6-1
CAARGRGDNYGYTF
TGTGCCGCCAGGGGGCGCGGGGATAATTATGGCTACACCTTC
>TRBJ2-5|.|.|TRBV20-1
CSGGRWETQYF
TGCAGTGGGGGGCGCTGGGAGACCCAGTACTTC
>TRBJ2-4|few|TRBD1|TRBV19
CASSGQGLNIQYF
TGTGCCAGTAGTGGACAGGGTTTGAACATTCAGTACTTC
>TRBJ1-6|.|.|TRBV27
CASSSGDSSYNSPLHF
TGTGCCAGCAGTTCCGGCGACAGCTCCTATAATTCACCCCTCCACTTT
>TRBJ1-4|few|.|TRBV20-1
CSASEGATNEKLFF
TGCAGTGCTTCCGAGGGTGCAACTAATGAAAAACTGTTTTTT
>TRBJ1-1|.|.|TRBV12-3/TRBV12-4
CASSILMNTEAFF
TGTGCCAGCAGTATCCTGATGAACACTGAAGCTTTCTTT
>TRBJ2-3|few|.|TRBV20-1
CSALRTSDTQYF
TGCAGTGCTCTTAGAACTTCGGATACGCAGTATTTT
>TRBJ2-7|few|.|TRBV2
CASSTGYEQYF
TGTGCCAGCAGCACAGGGTACGAGCAGTACTTC
>TRBJ2-3|.|.|TRBV11-2
CASSFGFNTDTQYF
TGTGCCAGCAGCTTCGGGTTCAACACAGATACGCAGTATTTT
>TRBJ2-3|few|TRBD2|TRBV20-1
CSADLQLAASTDTQYF
TGCAGTGCTGACCTTCAGCTAGCGGCTAGCACAGATACGCAGTATTTT
>TRBJ1-1|.|TRBD1|TRBV5-1
CASSQGQGGLQAFF
TGCGCCAGCAGCCAGGGACAGGGAGGACTCCAAGCTTTCTTT